Listed below are T cell receptor beta chains from one sample, sequenced in a study of post-analysis software for immune sequencing data. From the PCR reads, TCRdb called clonotypes with MiXCR, one entry per CDR3 protein. The sample carries about 760,000 distinct CDR3 sequences, 25% to 30% recorded once. What was sequenced was blood. These receptor sequences come from a girl between 5 and 17 years old with multiple sclerosis. The CDR3 runs from the conserved cysteine through the conserved F or W. A D gene is named only where the DNA matches it firmly. The size field is filled for only some rows; it gives once, few, many or a size class.

V: TRBV6-2/TRBV6-3; D: .; J: TRBJ2-7; size: once; CDR3: CASSYSFSTREYEQYF; DNA: TGTGCCAGCAGTTACTCGTTTAGCACGAGGGAATACGAGCAGTACTTC
V: TRBV5-6; D: TRBD1; J: TRBJ1-1; size: few; CDR3: CASSLGTVREAFF; DNA: TGTGCCAGCAGCCTAGGGACAGTTCGTGAAGCTTTCTTT
V: TRBV11-2; D: .; J: TRBJ1-5; size: .; CDR3: CASSPDSGRQPQHF; DNA: TGTGCCAGCAGCCCGGACTCGGGTCGTCAGCCCCAGCATTTT
V: TRBV29-1; D: TRBD2; J: TRBJ2-1; size: few; CDR3: CSARRGGNNEQFF; DNA: TGCAGCGCCAGACGGGGGGGAAACAATGAGCAGTTCTTC
V: TRBV6-2/TRBV6-3; D: TRBD2; J: TRBJ2-7; size: .; CDR3: CASSTGTIGEQYF; DNA: TGTGCCAGCAGCACCGGGACTATCGGCGAGCAGTACTTC
V: TRBV20-1; D: .; J: TRBJ2-2; size: few; CDR3: CSARFEFGVGGELFF; DNA: TGCAGTGCTAGGTTCGAATTTGGAGTTGGAGGGGAGCTGTTTTTT
V: TRBV28; D: .; J: TRBJ2-7; size: .; CDR3: CASGGPVEGYEQYF; DNA: TGTGCCAGCGGGGGTCCGGTGGAGGGCTACGAGCAGTACTTC
V: TRBV20-1; D: .; J: TRBJ2-5; size: .; CDR3: CSAREYGRVETQYF; DNA: TGCAGTGCTAGAGAGTACGGCAGGGTGGAGACCCAGTACTTC
V: TRBV5-4; D: .; J: TRBJ2-5; size: .; CDR3: CASSLASSVGGQETQYF; DNA: TGTGCCAGCAGCTTGGCTTCCTCGGTTGGGGGCCAAGAGACCCAGTACTTC
V: TRBV15; D: .; J: TRBJ2-1; size: .; CDR3: CATSRDSLREWYNEQFF; DNA: TGTGCCACCAGCAGAGATAGTCTGCGGGAATGGTACAATGAGCAGTTCTTC
V: TRBV6-2/TRBV6-3; D: .; J: TRBJ1-1; size: .; CDR3: CASRFSANTEAFF; DNA: TGTGCCAGCAGGTTCTCAGCAAACACTGAAGCTTTCTTT
V: TRBV20-1; D: .; J: TRBJ2-7; size: many; CDR3: CSARDRASLRSTTYEQYF; DNA: TGCAGTGCTAGAGATCGGGCGTCCTTGCGGTCGACTACCTACGAGCAGTACTTC
V: TRBV5-1; D: .; J: TRBJ2-2; size: .; CDR3: CASSLGPSGNTGELFF; DNA: TGCGCCAGCAGCTTAGGACCGTCAGGGAACACCGGGGAGCTGTTTTTT
V: TRBV4-3; D: TRBD2; J: TRBJ2-7; size: few; CDR3: CASSQALAGVGAYEQYF; DNA: TGCGCCAGCAGCCAAGCCCTAGCGGGAGTAGGGGCCTACGAGCAGTACTTC
V: TRBV11-2; D: .; J: TRBJ2-1; size: .; CDR3: CASSLDPPAEQFF; DNA: TGTGCCAGCAGCTTAGACCCCCCCGCGGAGCAGTTCTTC
V: TRBV6-1; D: TRBD2; J: TRBJ2-4; size: few; CDR3: CASSSPRGRGPLAKNIQYF; DNA: TGTGCCAGCAGCTCCCCGCGCGGGAGGGGGCCCCTAGCCAAAAACATTCAGTACTTC
V: TRBV7-2; D: TRBD2; J: TRBJ2-5; size: few; CDR3: CASSLEGGLEETQYF; DNA: TGTGCCAGCAGCTTAGAGGGGGGACTAGAAGAGACCCAGTACTTC
V: TRBV4-1; D: TRBD1; J: TRBJ2-1; size: few; CDR3: CASSFRQGSNEQFF; DNA: TGCGCCAGCAGCTTTAGACAGGGTTCGAATGAGCAGTTCTTC